This T cell receptor beta chain was captured in a study of blood T cell repertoires in COVID-19 (dated by TCRdb to 2020 to 2022). About the full investigation: Samples from collaborators originated in the United States, Italy and Spain and spanned both the acute and convalescent phases of COVID-19. Samples came from the ongoing ImmuneRACE study (first 160 participants) plus 1,254 subjects from 6 global collaborators. The dataset comprised deeply sampled blood TCRbeta repertoires from subjects exposed to, actively infected with, or recovered from COVID-19. HLA class I and class II types, where available, came from metadata supplied by the sample provider rather than from assay-based typing. The repertoires were released in a freely available public database meant as a resource for research on the immune response to SARS-CoV-2. The prospective study material was composed of cDNA or gDNA derived from T cells, B-cell-depleted T cells, or PBMCs. A de-identified subject ID, COVID-19 status, age in years and sex were almost always included in the sample metadata. Overall study outcomes, separate from this receptor: Clinical and demographic metadata were provided uncurated, with the amount varying by source and participant.

Collaborating institutions collected whole blood in K2EDTA tubes following their own protocols. Collaborator samples were shipped for TCRbeta analysis as frozen whole blood, isolated PBMCs, or DNA extracted from either sample type. About this clone: The antigen it recognizes is unknown. No per-base quality is available; no much larger clone lies one base away.

TCRbeta CDR3 regions were amplified from genomic DNA by means of the immunoSEQ Assay, a bias-controlled multiplex PCR. In the source study's methods: Within the assay, amplification of reference gene primers was used to estimate how many nucleated cells each sample contained. Sequence reads were collapsed and filtered to measure the absolute abundance of every unique TCRbeta CDR3 rearrangement. For each sample, productive Simpson clonality was calculated by taking the square root of Simpson's diversity index across productive rearrangements. TCRdb holds this immuneACCESS table with in-frame rearrangements only. Some clones are missing; in checked studies, unresolved V genes explain under half, and the rest has no known cause. That table gives V, J and clone size, and the DNA gave D and trimming. In this sample the table shows some 90,000 clones, 86% of which occur a single time. The ten largest clones take up under 30% of the sample.

The germline V gene yields MNHEY for CDR1 and SVGAGI for CDR2. The CDR3 covers 14 residues, taking in both the cysteine and the phenylalanine. CDR3 DNA is the only sequence kept; it has 42 bases, read in frame from the first base. V and J are trimmed by 0 bases and 2 bases, and the gene matches miss 0 bases of the junction. The clonotype comes from a human donor in a cohort sampled during active COVID-19. The sample comprised peripheral blood. Recombination linked TRBV6-5 to TRBJ1-2, and 7 bases in between align with TRBD1. The CDR3: CASSYSTGNYGYTF. DNA sequence: TGTGCCAGCAGTTACTCGACAGGGAACTATGGCTACACCTTC.